This T cell receptor beta chain was retrieved from a study of quantifying T cell responses using KT2 cells. Overall study: cDNA was made from DNase-treated RNA using alpha and beta constant primers. Study conclusions and caveats: At about one KT2 cell per 100,000 PBMC, KT2 sequences were still detected.

Concerning this clonotype itself: Antigen specificity is unknown.

An oligo carrying a UMI was ligated to the cDNA 3' end. The first PCR ran about 4 cycles with an equimolar RC1.1 and RC1.2 beta primer mix. MiXCR was run by TCRdb on the UMI-ligation and nested PCR reads, yielding one entry per CDR3 protein. The sample consists of 31,000 or so distinct CDR3 sequences, 10% of them appearing once. The CDR3 has 13 residues. Trimming took 5 bases from V and 5 from J, leaving 11 bases between them. Germline loops: CDR1 KGHDR, CDR2 SFDVKD. V and J are TRBV24-1 and TRBJ2-5; D tentatively reads TRBD1 or TRBD2 (6 bases each). Material for sequencing was PBMCs spiked with cells of the T cell clone KT2. The origin of this receptor is a human donor. The CDR3 coding sequence is TGTGCCACCAGTGGGGGGGCAGCGGAGACCCAGTACTTC. It is translated as CATSGGAAETQYF.